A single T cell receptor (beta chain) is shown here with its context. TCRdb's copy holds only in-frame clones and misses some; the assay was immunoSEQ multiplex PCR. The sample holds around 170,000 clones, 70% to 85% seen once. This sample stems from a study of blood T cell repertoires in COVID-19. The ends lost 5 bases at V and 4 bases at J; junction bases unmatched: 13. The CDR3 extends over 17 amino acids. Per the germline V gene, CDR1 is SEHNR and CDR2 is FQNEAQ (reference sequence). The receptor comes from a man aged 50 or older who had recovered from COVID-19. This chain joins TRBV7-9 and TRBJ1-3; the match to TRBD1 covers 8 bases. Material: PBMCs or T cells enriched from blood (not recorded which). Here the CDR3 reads CASSADPGQVGGNTIYF. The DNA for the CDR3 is TGTGCCAGCAGCGCCGATCCGGGACAGGTGGGCGGAAACACCATATATTTT.